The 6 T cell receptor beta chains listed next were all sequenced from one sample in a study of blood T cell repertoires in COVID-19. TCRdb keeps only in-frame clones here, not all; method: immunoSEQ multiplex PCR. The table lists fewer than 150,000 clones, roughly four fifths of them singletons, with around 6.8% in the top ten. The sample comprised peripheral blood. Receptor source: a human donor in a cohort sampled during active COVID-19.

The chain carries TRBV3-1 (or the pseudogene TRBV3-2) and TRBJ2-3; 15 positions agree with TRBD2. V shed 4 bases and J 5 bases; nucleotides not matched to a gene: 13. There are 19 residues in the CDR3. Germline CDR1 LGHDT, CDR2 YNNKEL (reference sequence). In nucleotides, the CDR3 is TGTGCCAGCAGCCTAAAAGGACTAGCGGGGGGGCTGGGATTAGATACGCAGTATTTT. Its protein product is CASSLKGLAGGLGLDTQYF.

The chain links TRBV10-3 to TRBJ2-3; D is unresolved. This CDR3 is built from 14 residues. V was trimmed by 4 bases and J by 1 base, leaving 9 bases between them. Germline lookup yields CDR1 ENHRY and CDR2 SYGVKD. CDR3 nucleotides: TGTGCCATCAGTGTCCGCCGGGGCACAGATACGCAGTATTTT. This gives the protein CAISVRRGTDTQYF.

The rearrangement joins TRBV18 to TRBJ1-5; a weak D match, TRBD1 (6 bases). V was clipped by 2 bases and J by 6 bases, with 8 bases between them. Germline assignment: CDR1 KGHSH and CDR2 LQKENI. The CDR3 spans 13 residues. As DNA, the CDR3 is TGTGCCAGCTCACCAGACAGGAGTCAGCCCCAGCATTTT. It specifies CASSPDRSQPQHF.

The CDR3 DNA reads as TGTGCCAGCAGCCCTCCGCTGTCGGGGTATGGCTACACCTTC. Its translation is CASSPPLSGYGYTF. The chain has TRBV7-2 and TRBJ1-2; D is unclear. Germline values: CDR1 SGHTA, CDR2 FQGNSA. The CDR3 loop spans 14 amino acids. Trimming shortened V by 5 bases and J by 5 bases, and 15 bases separated the two germline ends.

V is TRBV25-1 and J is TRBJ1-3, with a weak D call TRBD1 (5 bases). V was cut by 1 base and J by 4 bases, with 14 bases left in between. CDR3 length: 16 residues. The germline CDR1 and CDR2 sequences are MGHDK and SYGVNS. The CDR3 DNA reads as TGTGCCAGCAGTGAATTGGAGTGGCAGGGCGGAAACACCATATATTTT. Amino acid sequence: CASSELEWQGGNTIYF.

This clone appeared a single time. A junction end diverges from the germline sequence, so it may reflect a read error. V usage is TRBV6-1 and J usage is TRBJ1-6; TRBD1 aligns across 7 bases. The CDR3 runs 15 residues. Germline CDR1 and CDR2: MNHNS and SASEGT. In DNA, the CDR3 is TGTGCCAGCAGCGAAGCCGGGACAGCCAATTCACCCCTCCACTTT. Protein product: CASSEAGTANSPLHF.